Sequencing of this T cell receptor beta chain was carried out in a study of blood T cell repertoires in COVID-19 (dated by TCRdb to 2020 to 2022). Describing the broader study: Collaborator samples came from the United States, Italy and Spain and covered acute and convalescent phases of COVID-19. The material from the prospective study consisted of cDNA or gDNA derived from T cells, B-cell-depleted T cells, or PBMCs. Subjects who had been exposed to COVID-19, were actively infected with it, or had recovered from it provided the deeply sampled blood TCRbeta repertoires that made up the dataset. The repertoires were made available in a free public database intended to serve as a resource for research on the immune response to SARS-CoV-2. Samples came from the ongoing ImmuneRACE study (first 160 participants) plus 1,254 subjects from 6 global collaborators. Nearly every sample came with metadata listing a de-identified subject ID, COVID-19 status, age in years and sex. Where available, HLA class I and class II types were obtained from metadata supplied by the sample provider rather than from assay-based typing. Overall study outcomes, separate from this receptor: The quantity of clinical and demographic metadata differed by source and by participant and was supplied without curation.

Collaborating institutions collected whole blood in K2EDTA tubes following their own protocols. Collaborator samples were shipped for TCRbeta analysis as frozen whole blood, isolated PBMCs, or DNA extracted from either sample type. V is trimmed back by 1 base and J by 1 base, and the junction contains 4 bases that no gene match accounts for. The CDR3 runs 16 residues from the cysteine to the phenylalanine. Just CDR3 DNA is preserved here, 48 bases in frame from base 1. CDR1 and CDR2 are drawn from the germline V gene: SGHVS, FNYEAQ. TCRbeta CDR3 regions were amplified from genomic DNA by means of the immunoSEQ Assay, a bias-controlled multiplex PCR. The original pipeline was this. The number of nucleated cells in each sample was estimated by amplification of reference gene primers within the assay. To quantify the absolute abundance of each unique TCRbeta CDR3 rearrangement, sequence reads were collapsed and filtered. For each sample, productive Simpson clonality was calculated as the square root of Simpson's diversity index over productive rearrangements. Entries here come from immuneACCESS through TCRdb and include only in-frame sequences with V and J called. Some clones fail to appear in such tables; in the studies checked, an unresolved V gene covers under half of the shortfall, and the cause of the remainder is unknown. D and trimming were read from the DNA, whereas the V and J calls and clone size are those reported in that table. For this sample there are 250,000 to 300,000 clones; about 89% appear just once. The top ten hold around 13% of the sample.

On this clone: What antigen it recognizes has not been identified. Base-call qualities are not available, and no considerably larger clone is one nucleotide away.

This sequence uses TRBV7-6 and TRBJ2-5; 9 central nucleotides agree with TRBD2. Sequenced input: peripheral blood. This TCR derives from a woman aged 60-75 years with acute or convalescent COVID-19. In nucleotide form, the sequence is TGTGCCAGCAGCTTAGGTTTAGCGGGAGCCCAAGAGACCCAGTACTTC. Its product reads: CASSLGLAGAQETQYF.